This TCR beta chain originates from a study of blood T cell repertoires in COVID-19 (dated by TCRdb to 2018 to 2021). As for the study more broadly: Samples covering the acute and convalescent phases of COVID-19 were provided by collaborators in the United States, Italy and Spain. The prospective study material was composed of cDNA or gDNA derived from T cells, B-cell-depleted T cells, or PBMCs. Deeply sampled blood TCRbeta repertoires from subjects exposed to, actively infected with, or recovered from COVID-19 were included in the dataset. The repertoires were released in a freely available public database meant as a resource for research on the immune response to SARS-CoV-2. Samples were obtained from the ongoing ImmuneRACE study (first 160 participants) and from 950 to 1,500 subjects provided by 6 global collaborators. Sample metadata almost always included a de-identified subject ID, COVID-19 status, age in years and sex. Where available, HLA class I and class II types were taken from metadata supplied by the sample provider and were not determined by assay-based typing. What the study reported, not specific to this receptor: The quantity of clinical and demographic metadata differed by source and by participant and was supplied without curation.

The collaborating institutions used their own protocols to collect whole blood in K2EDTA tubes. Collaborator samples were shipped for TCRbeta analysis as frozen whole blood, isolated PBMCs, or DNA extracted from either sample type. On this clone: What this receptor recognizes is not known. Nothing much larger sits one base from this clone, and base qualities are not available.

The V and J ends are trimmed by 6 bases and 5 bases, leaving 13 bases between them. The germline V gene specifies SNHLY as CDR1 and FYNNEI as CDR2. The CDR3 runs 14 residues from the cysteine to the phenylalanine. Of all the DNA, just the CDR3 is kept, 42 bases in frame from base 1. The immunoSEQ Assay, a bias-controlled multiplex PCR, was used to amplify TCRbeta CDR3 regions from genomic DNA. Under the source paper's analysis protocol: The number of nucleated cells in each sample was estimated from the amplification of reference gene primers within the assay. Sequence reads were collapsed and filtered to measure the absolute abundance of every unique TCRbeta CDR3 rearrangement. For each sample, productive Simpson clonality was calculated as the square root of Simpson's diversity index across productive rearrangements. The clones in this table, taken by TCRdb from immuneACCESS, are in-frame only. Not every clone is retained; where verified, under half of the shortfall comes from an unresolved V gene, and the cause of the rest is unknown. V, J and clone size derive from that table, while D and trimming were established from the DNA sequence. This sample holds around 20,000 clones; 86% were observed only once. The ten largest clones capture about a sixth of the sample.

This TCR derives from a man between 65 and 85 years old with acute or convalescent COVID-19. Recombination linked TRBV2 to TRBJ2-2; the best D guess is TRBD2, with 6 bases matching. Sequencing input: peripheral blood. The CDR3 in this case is CASRPGTQTGELFF. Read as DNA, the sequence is TGTGCCAGCAGACCCGGGACTCAGACCGGGGAGCTGTTTTTT.